A selection of T cell receptor beta chains follows, all from one sample in a study of beta chain features in type 1 diabetes. Libraries were prepared by immunoSEQ multiplex PCR; TCRdb keeps only in-frame clonotypes and omits some of them. This table holds 860,000 or so clones, under 20% found once. The sample comprised naive CD4+ T cells from blood. The source is a woman aged 18 to 35 in good health. CDR3s include the opening cysteine and the closing phenylalanine or tryptophan. D genes are given only for firm matches. Expanded clones are given a class, and other clones once, few, many or no size at all.

v_call	j_call	clone_size	d_call	cdr3_aa	cdr3_nt
TRBV5-1	TRBJ2-7	few	-	CASSLLGSYEQYF	TGCGCCAGCAGCTTGCTCGGGTCCTACGAGCAGTACTTC
TRBV7-2	TRBJ2-5	few	TRBD2	CASSFVSSGIGETQYF	TGTGCCAGCAGCTTTGTGTCTAGCGGGATTGGAGAGACCCAGTACTTC
TRBV18	TRBJ2-3	-	TRBD1	CASSQRTGSDTQYF	TGTGCCAGCTCCCAAAGGACAGGCTCAGATACGCAGTATTTT
TRBV5-1	TRBJ2-7	-	TRBD2	CASSLFAGDEQYF	TGCGCCAGCAGCTTATTCGCGGGAGACGAGCAGTACTTC
TRBV15	TRBJ2-7	-	-	CATTQDFSLRGQYF	TGTGCCACCACCCAGGACTTCAGTCTTCGGGGGCAGTACTTC
TRBV5-1	TRBJ1-5	-	TRBD1	CASSPGEGAGQPQHF	TGCGCCAGCAGCCCCGGGGAGGGGGCGGGTCAGCCCCAGCATTTT
TRBV21-1	TRBJ2-5	few	-	CASSKDPGGGPLGEQYF	TGTGCCAGCAGCAAAGACCCAGGTGGGGGCCCTTTGGGTGAGCAGTACTTC
TRBV7-3	TRBJ2-3	-	TRBD1	CASSPTSPGQGFTDTQYF	TGTGCCAGCAGCCCAACATCCCCGGGACAGGGATTCACAGATACGCAGTATTTT
TRBV6-6	TRBJ2-7	few	-	CASSYGWDLAPNEQYF	TGTGCCAGCAGTTACGGGTGGGACCTGGCCCCAAACGAGCAGTACTTC
TRBV28	TRBJ1-2	few	-	CASRADTGYTF	TGTGCCAGCAGAGCCGACACCGGCTACACCTTC
TRBV20-1	TRBJ2-7	few	-	CSAPGPYEQYF	TGCAGTGCTCCAGGCCCCTACGAGCAGTACTTC
TRBV19	TRBJ2-1	few	-	CASSLRNEQFF	TGTGCCAGTAGTCTGCGGAATGAGCAGTTCTTC
TRBV7-9	TRBJ2-3	-	-	CASSETGTTDTQYF	TGTGCCAGCAGCGAGACCGGGACTACAGATACGCAGTATTTT
TRBV15	TRBJ2-1	few	-	CATSVARGEQFF	TGTGCCACCAGTGTGGCCCGGGGTGAGCAGTTCTTC
TRBV15	TRBJ2-7	few	-	CATSRDGGPLLEQYF	TGTGCCACCAGCAGAGATGGGGGGCCTCTCCTAGAGCAGTACTTC
TRBV7-6	TRBJ2-3	-	-	CASSLLTPGPDTQYF	TGTGCCAGCAGCTTACTCACCCCGGGGCCAGATACGCAGTATTTT
TRBV2	TRBJ1-1	-	-	CASSVWGTLNTEAFF	TGTGCCAGCAGTGTCTGGGGCACTTTGAACACTGAAGCTTTCTTT
TRBV7-9	TRBJ1-1	-	-	CASSLGVGSGATEAFF	TGTGCCAGCAGCTTAGGGGTGGGGTCAGGGGCCACTGAAGCTTTCTTT
TRBV28	TRBJ2-1	few	-	CASSLAGGIRDNEQFF	TGTGCCAGCAGTTTGGCCGGAGGGATCCGGGACAATGAGCAGTTCTTC
TRBV4-2	TRBJ1-1	few	TRBD1	CASSQAGQGNTEAFF	TGTGCCAGCAGCCAAGCGGGACAGGGGAACACTGAAGCTTTCTTT
TRBV6-1	TRBJ1-1	few	-	CASSPKGQRNTEAFF	TGTGCCAGCAGTCCTAAGGGCCAGAGGAACACTGAAGCTTTCTTT
TRBV11-2	TRBJ2-7	few	TRBD2	CASSLHSGSFYEQYF	TGTGCCAGCAGCTTACATAGCGGGAGTTTTTACGAGCAGTACTTC
TRBV7-9	TRBJ2-3	few	-	CASSLGSGTDTQYF	TGTGCCAGCAGCTTAGGGTCGGGCACAGATACGCAGTATTTT
TRBV15	TRBJ2-2	-	-	CATSRDRVTGELFF	TGTGCCACCAGCAGAGATCGTGTTACCGGGGAGCTGTTTTTT
TRBV7-2	TRBJ2-7	few	-	CASSLPKGQTYEQYF	TGTGCCAGCAGCTTACCCAAAGGACAGACCTACGAGCAGTACTTC
TRBV7-2	TRBJ1-1	-	-	CASSLSGAHTEAFF	TGTGCCAGCAGCTTATCCGGGGCGCACACTGAAGCTTTCTTT
TRBV14	TRBJ2-7	-	TRBD2	CASSQALAGALEQYF	TGTGCCAGCAGCCAAGCACTAGCGGGAGCCCTCGAGCAGTACTTC
TRBV18	TRBJ2-1	-	TRBD2	CASSQKREGLYNEQFF	TGTGCCAGCTCACAAAAGCGGGAGGGCCTTTACAATGAGCAGTTCTTC
TRBV7-2	TRBJ2-1	few	-	CASRPWGAGYNEQFF	TGTGCCAGCAGACCATGGGGGGCAGGATACAATGAGCAGTTCTTC
TRBV19	TRBJ2-3	-	-	CASIDKGLTDTQYF	TGTGCCAGTATTGATAAGGGGTTGACAGATACGCAGTATTTT
TRBV4-3	TRBJ1-2	-	TRBD1	CASSQFQGAQGDGYTF	TGCGCCAGCAGCCAATTTCAGGGGGCGCAGGGGGATGGCTACACCTTC
TRBV4-3	TRBJ2-3	few	-	CASSQNLATDTQYF	TGCGCCAGCAGCCAAAATCTAGCCACAGATACGCAGTATTTT
TRBV6-6	TRBJ1-1	few	-	CASSYGEGTEAFF	TGTGCCAGCAGTTATGGGGAGGGTACTGAAGCTTTCTTT
TRBV21-1	TRBJ2-7	-	-	CASRGRQEALSSGRRSGQFYEQYF	TGTGCCAGCAGGGGAAGACAGGAAGCCCTCAGTAGCGGGAGACGATCCGGCCAATTCTACGAGCAGTACTTC
TRBV7-2	TRBJ2-1	few	TRBD2	CASSLDWAGVRNEQFF	TGTGCCAGCAGCTTAGACTGGGCGGGAGTAAGGAATGAGCAGTTCTTC
TRBV6-5	TRBJ2-3	-	-	CASRLAGTDTQYF	TGTGCCAGCAGACTAGCTGGGACAGATACGCAGTATTTT
TRBV6-1	TRBJ2-7	few	TRBD2	CASSDWRLAGRPYEQYF	TGTGCCAGCAGTGATTGGAGACTAGCGGGGAGACCCTACGAGCAGTACTTC
TRBV2	TRBJ2-7	-	-	CASSEGYEQYF	TGTGCCAGCAGTGAAGGCTACGAGCAGTACTTC
TRBV28	TRBJ1-2	once	-	CASSLGAYGYTF	TGTGCCAGCAGTTTGGGGGCCTATGGCTACACCTTC
TRBV28	TRBJ2-2	-	-	CASSDPGSVAGELFF	TGTGCCAGCAGTGATCCAGGGTCTGTAGCCGGGGAGCTGTTTTTT
TRBV4-2	TRBJ2-7	few	-	CASSQGPGTSYEQYF	TGTGCCAGCAGCCAAGGCCCAGGGACCTCCTACGAGCAGTACTTC
TRBV28	TRBJ1-1	few	-	CASSFIGGLTEAFF	TGTGCCAGCAGTTTTATTGGAGGGTTGACTGAAGCTTTCTTT
TRBV28	TRBJ2-3	few	-	CASRPDGDTQYF	TGTGCCAGCAGACCCGATGGGGATACGCAGTATTTT
TRBV5-6	TRBJ2-5	-	-	CASSFWPAGIQETQYF	TGTGCCAGCAGCTTTTGGCCTGCTGGGATCCAAGAGACCCAGTACTTC
TRBV27	TRBJ2-1	-	-	CASSAGYNEQFF	TGTGCCAGCAGTGCCGGGTACAATGAGCAGTTCTTC
TRBV7-8	TRBJ2-7	-	-	CASSLLPGLWYEQYF	TGTGCCAGCAGCTTATTGCCAGGGTTATGGTACGAGCAGTACTTC
TRBV9	TRBJ2-1	-	TRBD2	CASSPPSGTLYNEQFF	TGTGCCAGCAGCCCCCCCAGCGGGACCCTTTACAATGAGCAGTTCTTC
TRBV5-1	TRBJ1-2	-	TRBD1	CASSLGTGVYGYTF	TGCGCCAGCAGCTTAGGGACAGGGGTCTATGGCTACACCTTC
TRBV9	TRBJ2-3	-	TRBD2	CASSVGSSGPSTDTQYF	TGTGCCAGCAGCGTAGGTTCTAGCGGGCCTAGCACAGATACGCAGTATTTT
TRBV29-1	TRBJ2-1	few	TRBD2	CSVEAGWGGRIYEQFF	TGCAGCGTTGAAGCGGGGTGGGGCGGGAGAATCTATGAGCAGTTCTTC
TRBV28	TRBJ1-1	-	-	CASRGWTAGNTEAFF	TGTGCCAGCAGGGGATGGACAGCTGGAAACACTGAAGCTTTCTTT
TRBV7-8	TRBJ2-5	-	TRBD1	CASSPKRTGQETQYF	TGTGCCAGCAGCCCCAAAAGGACAGGCCAAGAGACCCAGTACTTC